The 14 T cell receptor beta chains reported below all come from one sample, sequenced in a study of identical twins. TCRdb analysed the 5' RACE reads with MiXCR anew, one entry per CDR3 protein. The sample carries 200,000 to 250,000 distinct CDR3 sequences, 11% to 15% recorded once. Sequences were obtained from memory (CD45RO+) T cells sorted from blood. The receptor source for this set is a woman younger than 30 in good health.

CDR3 sequence: CASSFYTGKEETQYF. The CDR3 DNA reads TGCGCCAGCAGCTTTTATACAGGCAAAGAAGAGACCCAGTACTTC. The chain has TRBV5-1 and TRBJ2-5; weak D call: TRBD1 (5 bases). This CDR3 spans 15 amino acids. In germline, CDR1 is SGHRS, CDR2 YFSETQ. Between the trimmed V and J ends, which lost 2 bases and 3 bases, there was a span of 14 bases.

This clonotype showed up just once. This chain connects TRBV6-1 to TRBJ2-6; 12 bases map to TRBD1. The CDR3 consists of 19 residues. The germline V gene encodes CDR1 MNHNS and CDR2 SASEGT. The ends lost 6 bases at V and 0 bases at J; junction bases unmatched: 9. The CDR3: CASRRAGTGGLSGANVLTF. The CDR3 nucleotides read TGTGCCAGCAGAAGAGCGGGGACAGGGGGCCTCTCTGGGGCCAACGTCCTGACTTTC.

This clonotype turned up a few times. The V and J genes are TRBV5-5 and TRBJ2-7; the match to TRBD2 covers 9 bases. The germline gives CDR1 SGHKS, CDR2 YYEKEE (reference sequence). This CDR3 comprises 15 residues. The V segment lost 0 bases and the J segment 5 bases; nucleotides outside the gene matches: 6. CDR3 DNA: TGTGCCAGCAGCTTGGGGCCTAGCGGGGTAAACGAGCAGTACTTC. Protein: CASSLGPSGVNEQYF.

This clonotype was counted only a few times. This sequence joins TRBV6-5 and TRBJ1-6; D gene unclear. The V gene lost 3 bases and the J gene lost 8 bases, with 11 bases spanning the gap. CDR3 size: 14 residues. Germline CDR1 and CDR2: MNHEY and SVGAGI. The CDR3 nucleotides read TGTGCCAGCAGTTATTCGGGGTCTTATTCACCCCTCCACTTT. This gives the protein CASSYSGSYSPLHF.

In its sample, this clonotype was seen many times. This chain links TRBV5-1 with TRBJ2-3; maybe TRBD2 (6 bases). V lost 2 bases and J lost 0, with 7 bases in between. The germline CDR1 and CDR2 sequences are SGHRS and YFSETQ. The CDR3 runs to 14 residues. This CDR3 is CASSFGTSTDTQYF. The CDR3 nucleotides read TGCGCCAGCAGCTTTGGGACTAGCACAGATACGCAGTATTTT.

The CDR3 coding sequence is TGCGCCAGCAGTCGGGGGACCTATGGCTACACCTTC. Its protein is CASSRGTYGYTF. The V and J genes are TRBV5-1 and TRBJ1-2; TRBD1 might be the D (5 bases). The CDR3 is made up of 12 amino acids. V was pared by 5 bases and J by 4 bases, with 9 bases between. Germline loops: CDR1 SGHRS, CDR2 YFSETQ.

The gene calls are TRBV10-2 and TRBJ1-6; D is perhaps TRBD1 (5 bases). Germline loops: CDR1 WSHSY, CDR2 SAAADI. The CDR3 extends over 12 amino acids. V was shortened by 3 bases and J by 12 bases, with 9 bases between the two germline ends. CDR3 amino acids: CASSDQGRPLHF. The DNA of the CDR3 is TGCGCCAGCAGTGATCAGGGCCGACCCCTCCACTTT.

The sample holds many counts of this clonotype. The V and J genes are TRBV12-3 or TRBV12-4 and TRBJ2-5, with 7 bases aligning to TRBD1. CDR3 length: 15 residues. V was pared by 6 bases and J by 5 bases, with 12 bases of the junction left unmatched. CDR3 nucleotide sequence: TGTGCCAGCAGCCCTGCACAGGGGCGGACGGAGACCCAGTACTTC. This gives the protein CASSPAQGRTETQYF.

This clonotype turned up a few times. V is TRBV7-2 and J is TRBJ2-1; no definite D call. There are 13 residues in the CDR3. Looked up from germline, CDR1 is SGHTA and CDR2 is FQGNSA. The ends were cut back, 1 base at V and 8 bases at J, with 9 bases in the middle. DNA for the CDR3: TGTGCCAGCAGCTTAGTAGCTAGGGATGAGCAGTTCTTC. It encodes CASSLVARDEQFF.

Of note for this clonotype: A read error may account for a junction end that differs from germline. The V gene is TRBV2, the J gene TRBJ2-3; perhaps D is TRBD1 or TRBD2 (5 bases each). Germline V CDR1 and CDR2: SNHLY, FYNNEI. The CDR3 loop spans 14 amino acids. The CDR3: CASREDEGTDTQYF. The CDR3 region has the DNA TGTGCCAGCAGAGAAGACGAGGGGACAGATACGCAGTATTTT.

The chain employs TRBV9 and TRBJ2-1, with TRBD1 as a possible D gene (7 bases). V was cut by 3 bases and J by 5 bases, with 12 bases left in between. From germline, CDR1 is SGDLS and CDR2 YYNGEE. This CDR3 has 14 amino acids. In DNA form, the CDR3 reads TGTGCCAGCAGCGCGGAGGGGGCGGACAATGAGCAGTTCTTC. Its translation is CASSAEGADNEQFF.

In its sample, this clonotype was seen many times. The V gene is TRBV7-8, the J gene TRBJ2-3, with D possibly being TRBD2 (6 bases). This CDR3 has 16 residues. In germline, CDR1 is SGHVS, CDR2 FQNEAQ. Trimming pared 5 bases from V and 2 bases from J, leaving 17 bases between. The DNA of the CDR3 is TGTGCCAGCAGCCTCCTGGGGGGACTTACCACAGATACGCAGTATTTT. This codes for CASSLLGGLTTDTQYF.

This clonotype has a handful of counts. At one end, the junction sequence differs from germline, possibly due to a read error. The rearrangement joins TRBV3-1 to TRBJ1-1; D remains unclear. This CDR3 comprises 14 residues. The germline gives CDR1 LGHDT, CDR2 YNNKEL (reference sequence). CDR3 nucleotides: TGTGCCAGCAGCCTCAGCGTGTGGAACCCTGAAGCTTTCTTT. Its translation is CASSLSVWNPEAFF.

This clonotype was counted between two and nine times. The V call is TRBV19, the J call TRBJ1-2; D gene unclear. In germline, CDR1 is LNHDA, CDR2 SQIVND (reference sequence). V shed 3 bases and J shed 6 bases, with 17 bases lying between them. This CDR3 has 15 residues. This CDR3 is CASSIRFAVSNGYTF. The CDR3 nucleotides are TGTGCCAGTAGTATCAGGTTCGCAGTATCCAATGGCTACACCTTC.